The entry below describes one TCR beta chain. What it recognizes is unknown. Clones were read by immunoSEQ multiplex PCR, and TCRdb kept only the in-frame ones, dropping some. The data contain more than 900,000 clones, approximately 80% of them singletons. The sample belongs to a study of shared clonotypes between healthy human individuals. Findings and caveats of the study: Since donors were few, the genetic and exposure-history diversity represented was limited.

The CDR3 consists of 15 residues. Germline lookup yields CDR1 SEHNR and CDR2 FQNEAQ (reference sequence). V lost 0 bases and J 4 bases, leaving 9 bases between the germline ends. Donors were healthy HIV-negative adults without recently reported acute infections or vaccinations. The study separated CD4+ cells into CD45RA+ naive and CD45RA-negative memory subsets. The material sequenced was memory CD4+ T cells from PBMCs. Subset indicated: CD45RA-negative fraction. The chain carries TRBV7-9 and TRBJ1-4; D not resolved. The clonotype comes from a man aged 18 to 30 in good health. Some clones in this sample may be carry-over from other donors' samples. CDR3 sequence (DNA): TGTGCCAGCAGCTTAGCGGGTCAGAGTAATGAAAAACTGTTTTTT. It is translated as CASSLAGQSNEKLFF.